The entry that follows covers one T cell receptor (beta chain) sequence. Its antigen is undetermined. Trimming removed 4 bases from V and 6 bases from J; junction bases left unmatched: 11. Germline CDR1 reads SGDLS; CDR2 reads YYNGEE. CDR3 size: 16 residues. Each patient came to thyroid surgery without any prior treatment (of any kind). TCRdb reanalyzed the PCR reads with MiXCR. This sample has around 18,000 clones, with 34% found just once. This entry comes from a study of metastatic and nonmetastatic thyroid tumors. Across the whole study: From malignant and benign thyroid patients, repertoires in blood and in tumor or nodule tissue were compared. Study results and caveats: Significantly higher TCR beta diversity was reportedly seen in malignant thyroid tumors than benign nodules, in blood and tumor.

The V gene is TRBV9, the J gene TRBJ2-1; TRBD2 agrees at 9 bases. The source material was tumor tissue. This TCR was sampled from a female donor with papillary thyroid cancer or a benign thyroid nodule (not recorded which). Some clones in this sample may be carry-over from other donors' samples. The CDR3 DNA reads TGTGCCAGCAGCTCAAGGACTAGCGCTACCCGCAATGAGCAGTTCTTC. As protein: CASSSRTSATRNEQFF. The full variable domain, completed using reference TRBV9 and TRBJ2-1, is DSGVTQTPKHLITATGQRVTLRCSPRSGDLSVYWYQQSLDQGLQFLIQYYNGEERAKGNILERFSAQQFPDLHSELNLSSLELGDSALYFCASSSRTSATRNEQFFGPGTRLTVL.